These 32 T cell receptor beta chains were sequenced from one sample in a study of cytomegalovirus exposure and HLA in healthy donors. PCR involved 60 Vbeta and 13 Jbeta primers. Using immunoSEQ multiplex PCR, the repertoire was profiled, and TCRdb retains in-frame clones only, with some absent. The repertoire has 80,000 to 100,000 clones, around 73% of them found once; the top ten carry 1.2%. The sequenced sample consisted of PBMCs. The receptors originated from a female donor in good health and CMV-seronegative.

This clone was seen a few times. The chain combines TRBV25-1 with TRBJ1-1; D is unresolved. Germline CDR1 reads MGHDK; CDR2 reads SYGVNS. Trimming took 4 bases from V and 8 from J, leaving 14 bases between them. This CDR3 has 13 residues. CDR3 in amino acids: CASSAWSFEEAFF. The DNA of the CDR3 is TGTGCCAGCAGTGCCTGGAGTTTTGAAGAAGCTTTCTTT.

The chain recombines TRBV27 with TRBJ2-3; D is possibly TRBD2 (7 bases). The CDR3 runs to 21 residues. Germline lookup yields CDR1 MNHEY and CDR2 SMNVEV (reference sequence). V lost 2 bases to trimming and J lost 3 bases, with 30 bases between them. In DNA form, the CDR3 reads TGTGCCAGCAGTTTACGCGGTCGACTGCGGGGGCTGCCTGGAGCAACAGATACGCAGTATTTT. As protein: CASSLRGRLRGLPGATDTQYF.

V usage is TRBV6-1 and J usage is TRBJ1-2, with D possibly being TRBD1 (5 bases). This CDR3 is built from 12 residues. Trimming shortened V by 5 bases and J by 4 bases, and 8 bases separated the two germline ends. The germline V gene has CDR1 MNHNS and CDR2 SASEGT. CDR3: CASSSQGYGYTF. CDR3 coding DNA: TGTGCCAGCAGTTCCCAGGGCTATGGCTACACCTTC.

This chain uses TRBV6-1 with TRBJ1-2; D perhaps matches TRBD1 (6 bases). Germline CDR1 MNHNS, CDR2 SASEGT. With 2 bases removed from V and 1 base from J, the gap between germline ends came to 11 bases. CDR3 length: 15 residues. CDR3 protein: CASSEFGQFNYGYTF. The CDR3 coding sequence is TGTGCCAGCAGTGAATTTGGACAGTTTAACTATGGCTACACCTTC.

This clone was observed a handful of times. The J gene is TRBJ2-2, the V gene TRBV10-3, with 12 bases identical to TRBD1. The CDR3 has 15 amino acids. The V and J ends lost 7 bases and 5 bases, in that order; junction bases with no gene match: 5. The germline gives CDR1 ENHRY, CDR2 SYGVKD. The CDR3 bases are TGTGCCATCAAGGGGGACAGGGGGCGAACCGGGGAGCTGTTTTTT. The encoded protein is CAIKGDRGRTGELFF.

This chain uses TRBV7-9 with TRBJ2-1; 7 positions match TRBD2. V gave up 4 bases and J gave up 0 bases; unmatched junction bases: 12. The germline CDR1 and CDR2 sequences are SEHNR and FQNEAQ (reference sequence). The CDR3 contains 18 residues. The CDR3 DNA reads as TGTGCCAGCAGCTCGCCCCTAGCGGCCCAGAACTCCTACAATGAGCAGTTCTTC. Translation: CASSSPLAAQNSYNEQFF.

This chain links TRBV2 with TRBJ1-5; weak D call: TRBD1 (5 bases). The V gene's germline CDR1 is SNHLY and CDR2 FYNNEI. V was trimmed by 6 bases and J by 13 bases, leaving 22 bases between them. CDR3 length: 14 residues. The CDR3 bases are TGTGCCAGCAGGACGGAATACGGACCAGGGCGACAGCATTTT. Translated: CASRTEYGPGRQHF.

This clone was found a few times. The J gene is TRBJ2-5, the V gene TRBV6-1; 8 bases are shared with TRBD2. Matching the DNA end better, TRBJ2-7 makes the J call doubtful. CDR1 and CDR2 from the germline V gene are MNHNS and SASEGT. The CDR3 is made up of 15 amino acids. DNA of the CDR3: TGTGCCACTCGGGGGGGTCTGGGGCGTTACTACGAGCAGTACTTC. Translated: CATRGGLGRYYEQYF.

The chain uses TRBV4-3 and TRBJ1-1; 9 bases map to TRBD1. Looked up from germline, CDR1 is LGHNA and CDR2 is YSLEER. Unmatched junction bases numbered 8, after V lost 3 bases and J lost 6 bases. This CDR3 region has 15 residues. The chain's CDR3 is CASSQAPQGAAEAFF. CDR3 nucleotides: TGCGCCAGCAGCCAGGCACCACAGGGGGCTGCTGAAGCTTTCTTT.

This clone was seen a single time. CDR3 bases: TGTGCCAGTAGTACCCATATAGGGAGGGACTATGGCTACACCTTC. This encodes CASSTHIGRDYGYTF. The chain uses TRBV19 and TRBJ1-2; no clear D gene. Germline V gives CDR1 LNHDA, CDR2 SQIVND (reference sequence). V gave up 4 bases and J gave up 3 bases, with 15 bases separating them. CDR3 length: 15 amino acids.

The table lists this clone with a few counts. CDR3 DNA: TGTGCCATCAGTGAGTCAGGCAGGGAGGGCGAGACCCAGTACTTC. Protein product: CAISESGREGETQYF. The chain employs TRBV10-3 and TRBJ2-5; 7 nucleotides match TRBD2. The CDR3 totals 15 residues. Looked up from germline, CDR1 is ENHRY and CDR2 is SYGVKD. The trim removed 0 bases at V and 5 bases at J, leaving 6 bases unmatched.

This clone was seen a few times. The CDR3 DNA follows: TGTGCCAGCAGCAAGGGACTAGCGGGCAACAATGAGCAGTTCTTC. Amino acid sequence: CASSKGLAGNNEQFF. The gene calls are TRBV6-4 and TRBJ2-1, with 12 bases that match TRBD2. The CDR3 runs 15 residues. The V gene's germline CDR1 is MRHNA and CDR2 SNTAGT. Trimming at V came to 6 bases and at J to 5 bases, leaving 5 bases not matched to a gene.

The chain has TRBV30 and TRBJ1-5; possible D gene TRBD1, 5 bases. Germline V gene data show CDR1 as GTSNPN and CDR2 as SVGIG (reference sequence). This CDR3 region has 14 residues. V was trimmed by 3 bases and J by 4 bases, leaving 13 bases between them. As DNA, the CDR3 is TGTGCCTGGAGAAGCGGGACCAGTAATCAGCCCCAGCATTTT. The encoded protein is CAWRSGTSNQPQHF.

The chain combines TRBV4-3 with TRBJ2-1; 8 nucleotides match TRBD1. This CDR3 is 16 amino acids long. The germline CDR1 and CDR2 sequences are LGHNA and YSLEER. The junction had 8 bases not matched to a gene; V was cut back by 0 bases and J by 7 bases. CDR3 sequence reads: CASSQDSGTGGNEQFF. Here the CDR3 DNA reads TGCGCCAGCAGCCAAGATTCGGGGACAGGAGGGAATGAGCAGTTCTTC.

This chain links TRBV6-6 with TRBJ2-5; TRBD2 matches at 9 bases. Germline V gene lookup returns CDR1 MNHNY and CDR2 SVGAGI (reference sequence). This CDR3 has 15 residues. J lost 5 bases, V lost 6 bases, and 10 bases had no gene match. The CDR3 sequence is CASSHGGGAGETQYF. CDR3 DNA sequence: TGTGCCAGCAGCCATGGCGGGGGGGCCGGGGAGACCCAGTACTTC.

The chain has TRBV19 and TRBJ2-5; TRBD2 might be the D (6 bases). Germline-derived CDR1 and CDR2 are LNHDA and SQIVND (reference sequence). Trimming pared 7 bases from V and 5 bases from J, leaving 14 bases between. CDR3 length equals 13 residues. The CDR3 loop reads CASMAEGVETQYF. The DNA for the CDR3 is TGTGCCAGTATGGCGGAGGGAGTGGAGACCCAGTACTTC.

This chain joins TRBV5-1 and TRBJ2-1; TRBD2 might be the D (6 bases). The V gene's germline CDR1 is SGHRS and CDR2 YFSETQ. This CDR3 contains 16 residues. The V end lost 4 bases, the J end lost 2 bases, and 16 bases lay between the germline ends. The CDR3 loop is CASSGGGNMAYNEQFF. As DNA, the CDR3 is TGCGCCAGCAGCGGCGGAGGGAATATGGCCTACAATGAGCAGTTCTTC.

This clone appeared a few times. The chain couples TRBV14 to TRBJ2-1; 10 bases match TRBD2. CDR3 length equals 19 residues. CDR1 and CDR2 from the germline V gene are SGHDN and FVKESK. V shed 4 bases and J 5 bases; nucleotides not matched to a gene: 17. CDR3 DNA: TGTGCCAGCAGCCCGACTAGCGGGTGGTCTTCAACCCTAAACAATGAGCAGTTCTTC. It is translated as CASSPTSGWSSTLNNEQFF.

The J gene is TRBJ2-1, the V gene TRBV29-1; TRBD2 aligns across 7 bases. With V trimmed by 5 bases and J by 4 bases, 8 bases remained unmatched. This CDR3 has 14 amino acids. The germline V gene has CDR1 SQVTM and CDR2 ANQGSEA. CDR3 sequence: CSVRDYQLYNEQFF. The CDR3 DNA sequence: TGCAGCGTTCGGGACTACCAATTATACAATGAGCAGTTCTTC.

The J gene is TRBJ1-2, the V gene TRBV28, with 11 bases aligning to TRBD1. In germline, CDR1 is MDHEN, CDR2 SYDVKM. CDR3 size: 18 residues. Trimming at V came to 3 bases and at J to 4 bases, leaving 13 bases not matched to a gene. The CDR3 reads CASSLVVDRGLRAYGYTF. CDR3 bases: TGTGCCAGCAGTTTGGTGGTGGACAGGGGGCTTCGTGCCTATGGCTACACCTTC.

This clone was detected only a few times. The V gene is TRBV6-6, the J gene TRBJ2-2, with TRBD2 as a possible D gene (5 bases). Trimming removed 4 bases from V and 4 bases from J, with 13 bases in between. There are 15 residues in the CDR3. From germline, CDR1 is MNHNY and CDR2 SVGAGI (reference sequence). For the CDR3, the DNA is TGTGCCAGCAGTTCACACATGGGGAGCACCGGGGAGCTGTTTTTT. Its translation is CASSSHMGSTGELFF.

The genes are TRBV10-3 and TRBJ2-3; 7 nucleotides align to TRBD1. Germline values: CDR1 ENHRY, CDR2 SYGVKD. CDR3 size: 15 residues. The V segment lost 6 bases and the J segment 6 bases; nucleotides outside the gene matches: 12. The CDR3: CAIRARQGGADTQYF. The CDR3 DNA sequence: TGTGCCATCAGGGCCCGACAGGGCGGTGCGGATACGCAGTATTTT.

The V gene is TRBV28, the J gene TRBJ2-2; the D gene is possibly TRBD2 (5 bases). CDR3 length equals 14 residues. The ends were cut back, 8 bases at V and 4 bases at J, with 14 bases in the middle. Germline V gene data show CDR1 as MDHEN and CDR2 as SYDVKM. The CDR3 sequence: CASARGGGTGELFF. Written as DNA, the CDR3 is TGTGCCAGCGCACGGGGTGGCGGCACCGGGGAGCTGTTTTTT.

This clone was picked up a small number of times. The chain couples TRBV7-9 to TRBJ1-1; TRBD1 matches at 7 bases. CDR3 size: 12 residues. The germline V gene encodes CDR1 SEHNR and CDR2 FQNEAQ (reference sequence). Trimming cost V 5 bases and J 7 bases; bases outside gene matches: 4. The CDR3 here is CASSLGQDEAFF. CDR3 bases: TGTGCCAGCAGCCTTGGACAGGATGAAGCTTTCTTT.

The chain links TRBV6-1 to TRBJ1-1; tentative D call: TRBD1 (5 bases). This CDR3 region has 14 residues. CDR1 is MNHNS and CDR2 is SASEGT in the germline V gene. V lost 6 bases and J lost 1, with 12 bases in between. The CDR3 here is CASRTVQENTEAFF. In DNA, the CDR3 is TGTGCCAGCAGAACCGTACAGGAGAACACTGAAGCTTTCTTT.

This rearrangement joins TRBV5-1 to TRBJ2-7; 9 bases align to TRBD2. The ends lost 2 bases at V and 0 bases at J; junction bases unmatched: 6. The CDR3 extends over 16 amino acids. CDR1 SGHRS and CDR2 YFSETQ come from the germline V gene. CDR3 sequence: CASSFSSLAGSYEQYF. CDR3 DNA sequence: TGCGCCAGCAGCTTTTCTTCACTAGCGGGCTCCTACGAGCAGTACTTC.

V and J are TRBV6-5 and TRBJ1-3, with TRBD1 as a possible D gene (5 bases). V was pared by 0 bases and J by 4 bases, with 13 bases between. CDR3 length equals 16 residues. The germline V gene encodes CDR1 MNHEY and CDR2 SVGAGI. CDR3: CASSYSVQGSGNTIYF. Written as DNA, the CDR3 is TGTGCCAGCAGTTACTCGGTCCAGGGTTCAGGAAACACCATATATTTT.

V is TRBV30 and J is TRBJ2-4; D call uncertain. This CDR3 contains 13 residues. Germline V gives CDR1 GTSNPN, CDR2 SVGIG (reference sequence). Trimming removed 3 bases from V and 0 bases from J, with 6 bases in between. In DNA, the CDR3 is TGTGCCTGGAGGGGCCTAGCCAAAAACATTCAGTACTTC. Amino acid sequence: CAWRGLAKNIQYF.

The gene calls are TRBV1 and TRBJ1-2; the D call of TRBD1 is as the table states it, not checked on the DNA. TRBV1 is a pseudogene segment. This CDR3 contains 13 residues. The CDR3 DNA reads TGCACCAGCAGCCAAGTCAGGGCCTATGGCTACACCTTC. Protein: CTSSQVRAYGYTF.

The chain has TRBV6-1 and TRBJ1-1; D gene uncertain. The germline V and J ends were trimmed by 4 bases and 6 bases, with 6 bases remaining between them. This CDR3 contains 11 residues. CDR1 is MNHNS, CDR2 SASEGT, per germline. The CDR3 nucleotides read TGTGCCAGCAGTGGAGAATCTGAAGCTTTCTTT. It yields the protein CASSGESEAFF.

This clone was counted a few times. The chain couples TRBV6-6 to TRBJ2-5; the match to TRBD1 covers 7 bases. Trimming removed 2 bases from V and 7 bases from J; junction bases left unmatched: 10. Germline loops: CDR1 MNHNY, CDR2 SVGAGI (reference sequence). The CDR3 contains 15 residues. CDR3 amino acids: CASSYGYRGLGTQYF. The CDR3 DNA reads TGTGCCAGCAGTTACGGGTACAGGGGATTGGGGACCCAGTACTTC.

This clone turned up a few times. The junction does not match germline at one end; this may be a read error. This chain joins TRBV4-2 and TRBJ2-3; TRBD2 agrees at 11 bases. Germline V gives CDR1 LGHNA, CDR2 YNFKEQ. The CDR3 runs to 17 residues. In nucleotides, the CDR3 is TGTGACAGCAGCCAAGGTTTAGCGGGGGGGCCGACAGATACGCAGTATTTT. Its protein is CDSSQGLAGGPTDTQYF.